This TCR beta chain is from a study of Ad26.COV2.S vaccination and SARS-CoV-2 variants. Study summary: Administration of Ad26.COV2.S was intramuscular, either once or twice 56 days apart.

CDR3 length: 15 amino acids. Germline V gives CDR1 SGHRS, CDR2 YFSETQ. Germline trimming cut 2 bases from V and 0 bases from J; bases unmatched to any gene: 4. Treatment specified: roughly 18 received Ad26.COV2.S at low or high dose, single or two shots; five or six received placebo; per-sample allocation not given. After the first vaccine or placebo injection, samples were drawn on day 63. It was Wuhan-strain SARS-CoV-2 spike that the Ad26 vaccine vector expressed. Study-wide findings and caveats: Breadth, reportedly substantial, characterized the spike-specific CD8+ and CD4+ T cell responses after vaccination. It is possible that the TCR breadth and depth analyses underestimated the total T cell responses.

Assay: immunoSEQ multiplex PCR; the TCRdb copy retains only in-frame clones and omits some. Here the sample spans 290,000 or so clones, 70% to 90% being singletons. A remark on this clone: The target antigen is unknown.

The sequence was collected from a person aged 18-60 years who received the Ad26.COV2.S COVID-19 vaccine or a placebo. J is TRBJ2-5 and V is TRBV5-1, with 7 nucleotides matching TRBD1. The starting material was peripheral blood, obtained in a trial of Ad26.COV2.S vaccine versus placebo. CDR3 DNA: TGCGCCAGCAGCTTAACAGGGGTCTACCAAGAGACCCAGTACTTC. It translates to CASSLTGVYQETQYF.